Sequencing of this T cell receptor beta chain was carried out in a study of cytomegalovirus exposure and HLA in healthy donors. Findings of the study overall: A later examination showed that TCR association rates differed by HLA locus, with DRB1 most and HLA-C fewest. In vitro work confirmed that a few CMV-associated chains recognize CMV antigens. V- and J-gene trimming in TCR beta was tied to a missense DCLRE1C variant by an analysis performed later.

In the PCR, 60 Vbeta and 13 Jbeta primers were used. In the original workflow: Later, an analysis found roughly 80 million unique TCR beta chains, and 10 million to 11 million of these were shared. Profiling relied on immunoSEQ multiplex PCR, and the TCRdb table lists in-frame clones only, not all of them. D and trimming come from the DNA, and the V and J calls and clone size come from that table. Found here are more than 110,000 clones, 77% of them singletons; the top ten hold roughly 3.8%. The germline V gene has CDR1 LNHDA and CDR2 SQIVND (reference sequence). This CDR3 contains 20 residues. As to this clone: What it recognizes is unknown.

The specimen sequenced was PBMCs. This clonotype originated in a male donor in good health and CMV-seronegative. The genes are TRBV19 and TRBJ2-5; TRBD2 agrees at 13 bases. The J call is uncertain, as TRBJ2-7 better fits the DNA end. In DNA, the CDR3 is TGTGCCAGTAGTATCGGAGTTGCGGGACTAGCGGGATTCCCGTCCTACGAGCAGTACTTC. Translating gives CASSIGVAGLAGFPSYEQYF.